What follows describes a single TCR beta chain. The antigen remains unidentified. TCRdb used MiXCR to reprocess the reads, holding one entry per CDR3 protein. Among hundreds of thousands of distinct CDR3 sequences, approximately 33% were seen once, and the ten largest hold 12% to 15%. The data stem from a study of T cell repertoires in cytomegalovirus infection. Study details: TCR beta signatures that were public indicated CMV infection and matching HLA type.

General study findings and limits: Using cumulative public TCR beta family frequency, the authors identified those who carried CMV together with the relevant HLA. HLA-C-restricted CMV clonotypes gave the most frequent clonotype in two of eight donors.

What was sequenced was PBMCs. The sequence derives from a human donor in good health (CMV status not recorded). Some clones in this sample may be carry-over from other donors' samples.

The CDR3 DNA reads TGCGCCAGCAGTGAGTCGTGGGGGGACAGTAGGCAGCCCCAGCATTTT. Translating gives CASSESWGDSRQPQHF. This chain connects TRBV10-2 to TRBJ1-5, with 7 bases that match TRBD1. The V gene end was trimmed by 0 bases and the J gene end by 7 bases; junction bases not matched to a gene: 9. The CDR3 is made up of 16 amino acids. From germline, CDR1 is WSHSY and CDR2 SAAADI.